These 30 T cell receptor beta chains share one sample of origin, sequenced in a study of T cell responses to AZD1222 COVID-19 vaccine. This table comes from immunoSEQ multiplex PCR, and its TCRdb copy is limited to in-frame clones, with some not included. The table has some 150,000 clones, approximately 95% seen once; the top ten hold 0.85% to 0.95%. The material was peripheral blood, obtained on day 0 of MenACWY control vaccination. Source of these receptors: an adult in good health.

V and J are TRBV5-1 and TRBJ1-3, with unresolved D. The CDR3 is 16 amino acids. Germline V lookup: CDR1 SGHRS, CDR2 YFSETQ. The ends were cut back, 0 bases at V and 0 bases at J, with 10 bases in the middle. In DNA form, the CDR3 reads TGCGCCAGCAGCTTGGCCGACTTTCGCTCTGGAAACACCATATATTTT. Translation: CASSLADFRSGNTIYF.

V and J are TRBV9 and TRBJ1-6; TRBD1 matches 7 bases. The germline CDR1 and CDR2 sequences are SGDLS and YYNGEE. After removal of 4 bases from V and 5 bases from J, the junction contained 6 bases not matched to a gene. The CDR3 is 15 amino acids. The CDR3 DNA reads as TGTGCCAGCAGCCCTGGGACAGCACATAATTCACCCCTCCACTTT. Protein: CASSPGTAHNSPLHF.

The chain combines TRBV11-2 with TRBJ1-2, with D possibly matching TRBD1 (6 bases). V was clipped by 5 bases and J by 5 bases, with 24 bases between them. This CDR3 contains 17 residues. Per the germline V gene, CDR1 is SGHAT and CDR2 is FQNNGV. Here the CDR3 reads CASSTPRGGRDRYGYTF. The CDR3 DNA reads TGTGCCAGCAGCACCCCGCGGGGGGGGCGCGATAGGTATGGCTACACCTTC.

The V and J genes are TRBV6-5 and TRBJ2-2, with D possibly being TRBD2 (6 bases). The V and J ends lost 2 bases and 5 bases respectively, with 9 bases between them. Germline CDR1 and CDR2: MNHEY and SVGAGI. CDR3 length equals 14 residues. Written as DNA, the CDR3 is TGTGCCAGCAGTTACAAAGGGAGGACCGGGGAGCTGTTTTTT. Translated: CASSYKGRTGELFF.

The chain has TRBV19 and TRBJ2-5, with D uncertain. The CDR3 is 14 residues long. The germline V gene has CDR1 LNHDA and CDR2 SQIVND (reference sequence). V was cut by 5 bases and J by 2 bases, with 12 bases left in between. This chain's CDR3 is CASSSGSNQETQYF. CDR3 in DNA: TGTGCCAGTAGTTCCGGGTCTAATCAAGAGACCCAGTACTTC.

The genes are TRBV9 and TRBJ1-2, with TRBD1 identical over 7 bases. The germline CDR1 and CDR2 sequences are SGDLS and YYNGEE. The V gene end was trimmed by 4 bases and the J gene end by 4 bases; junction bases not matched to a gene: 10. This CDR3 is 15 amino acids long. The CDR3 here is CASSITGTAFYGYTF. The DNA for the CDR3 is TGTGCCAGCAGCATCACCGGGACAGCGTTCTATGGCTACACCTTC. The variable domain in full, completed from reference TRBV9 and TRBJ1-2, reads DSGVTQTPKHLITATGQRVTLRCSPRSGDLSVYWYQQSLDQGLQFLIQYYNGEERAKGNILERFSAQQFPDLHSELNLSSLELGDSALYFCASSITGTAFYGYTFGSGTRLTVV.

The chain links TRBV5-1 to TRBJ1-2; 7 nucleotides line up with TRBD1. V dropped 2 bases and J dropped 3; count of bases not matched to a gene: 4. CDR3 length equals 14 residues. Germline CDR1 SGHRS, CDR2 YFSETQ. CDR3 nucleotide sequence: TGCGCCAGCAGCTTCCCAGGGGGAGACTATGGCTACACCTTC. It encodes CASSFPGGDYGYTF.

CDR3 amino acids: CASSRTMGGYEQYF. The CDR3 bases are TGTGCCAGCTCCCGGACCATGGGGGGCTACGAGCAGTACTTC. This chain uses TRBV2 with TRBJ2-7; the D gene is possibly TRBD2 (6 bases). This CDR3 is 14 amino acids long. The germline V and J ends were trimmed by 8 bases and 3 bases, with 17 bases remaining between them. CDR1 and CDR2 (germline): SNHLY, FYNNEI.

In nucleotides, the CDR3 is TGTGCCAGCAGCCCGACGGGACGGATCATGAACACTGAAGCTTTCTTT. Encoded protein: CASSPTGRIMNTEAFF. This chain connects TRBV3-1 (or the pseudogene TRBV3-2) to TRBJ1-1, with TRBD1 as a possible D gene (5 bases). Germline CDR1 and CDR2: LGHDT and YNNKEL (reference sequence). Between the trimmed V and J ends, which lost 4 bases and 0 bases, there was a span of 15 bases. This CDR3 contains 16 residues.

V is TRBV6-5 and J is TRBJ1-4; TRBD1 matches 11 bases. Losses at the gene ends were 6 bases for V and 6 bases for J; bases not matched to a gene: 3. Per the germline V gene, CDR1 is MNHEY and CDR2 is SVGAGI. This CDR3 spans 14 amino acids. The CDR3 loop is CASRGTGGYEKLFF. The DNA for the CDR3 is TGTGCCAGCAGGGGGACAGGGGGTTATGAAAAACTGTTTTTT.

This rearrangement joins TRBV9 to TRBJ2-5, with 7 bases identical to TRBD2. V lost 1 base, J lost 5 bases, and 8 bases stayed unmatched. Per germline, CDR1 SGDLS and CDR2 YYNGEE. This CDR3 has 15 amino acids. The DNA of the CDR3 is TGTGCCAGCAGCGTACTGGCGGGAGACGGTGAGACCCAGTACTTC. Translating it yields CASSVLAGDGETQYF.

On this clone: The junction departs from germline at one end; a sequencing error may be responsible. The genes are TRBV6-6 and TRBJ2-7; tentative D call: TRBD1 (5 bases). In germline, CDR1 is MNHNY, CDR2 SVGAGI (reference sequence). This CDR3 region has 15 residues. The CDR3 DNA is TGTGCCAGCACTTACCGGCAGGGAAATTCCTACGAGCAGTACTTC. Its protein product is CASTYRQGNSYEQYF.

This rearrangement joins TRBV28 to TRBJ1-1; D possibly corresponds to TRBD1 (5 bases). Trimming shortened V by 5 bases and J by 3 bases, and 13 bases separated the two germline ends. This CDR3 has 14 residues. The V gene's germline CDR1 is MDHEN and CDR2 SYDVKM. CDR3 coding DNA: TGTGCCAGCAGTGAAACAGGAAGGGACACTGAAGCTTTCTTT. This translates into CASSETGRDTEAFF.

This clone was observed a few times. J is TRBJ2-3 and V is TRBV7-7; 10 bases map to TRBD2. The CDR3 has 18 amino acids. Trimming cost V 5 bases and J 0 bases; bases outside gene matches: 11. Looked up from germline, CDR1 is SSHAT and CDR2 is FNYEAQ (reference sequence). CDR3: CASSPEGTTSGSTDTQYF. The CDR3 DNA reads as TGTGCCAGCAGCCCCGAAGGGACGACTAGCGGGAGCACAGATACGCAGTATTTT.

The J gene is TRBJ2-6, the V gene TRBV5-4, with a tentative D call TRBD1 (5 bases). The CDR3 runs 18 residues. Germline V lookup: CDR1 SGHNT, CDR2 YYREEE (reference sequence). V lost 4 bases and J lost 11, with 28 bases in between. This chain's CDR3 is CASSAYGAHSIEPDVLTF. The CDR3 bases are TGTGCCAGCAGCGCGTATGGGGCCCACTCTATCGAACCGGACGTCCTGACTTTC.

The rearrangement joins TRBV10-3 to TRBJ1-5; D not certain. The CDR3 is 14 amino acids. The germline V gene has CDR1 ENHRY and CDR2 SYGVKD. The germline V and J ends were trimmed by 1 base and 1 base, with 5 bases remaining between them. The CDR3 reads CAISEWQSNQPQHF. The CDR3 DNA sequence: TGTGCCATCAGTGAGTGGCAGAGCAATCAGCCCCAGCATTTT.

This sequence joins TRBV15 and TRBJ1-2, with D possibly being TRBD1 (6 bases). V shed 0 bases and J shed 4 bases, with 21 bases lying between them. The germline V gene has CDR1 LNHNV and CDR2 YYDKDF (reference sequence). CDR3 length: 18 amino acids. CDR3 DNA: TGTGCCACCAGCAGAGATCAATCGGTGGGGGCCAGGGCCTATGGCTACACCTTC. Protein sequence: CATSRDQSVGARAYGYTF.

The rearrangement joins TRBV7-9 to TRBJ2-7; no firm D call. Germline V gene sequence: CDR1 SEHNR, CDR2 FQNEAQ (reference sequence). The CDR3 is 14 residues long. V shed 0 bases and J shed 4 bases, with 10 bases lying between them. The CDR3 nucleotides are TGTGCCAGCAGCTTAGCCCTTGGCCCTTACGAGCAGTACTTC. This sequence encodes CASSLALGPYEQYF.

This rearrangement joins TRBV7-8 to TRBJ1-1; the D gene is possibly TRBD1 (6 bases). The CDR3 runs 15 residues. Trimming took off 1 base at V and 3 bases at J, with 12 bases between the two ends. Germline CDR1 and CDR2: SGHVS and FQNEAQ. CDR3: CASSLEARGYTEAFF. The CDR3 DNA is TGTGCCAGCAGCTTAGAGGCCAGGGGATACACTGAAGCTTTCTTT.

This clone was seen a single time. This chain connects TRBV11-3 to TRBJ2-1; D is ambiguous. Germline V gives CDR1 SGHNT, CDR2 YENEEA. The CDR3 runs 14 residues. V was trimmed by 5 bases and J by 6 bases, leaving 14 bases between them. The CDR3 reads CASSTRAGGNEQFF. The CDR3 coding sequence is TGTGCCAGCAGCACTCGGGCCGGCGGCAATGAGCAGTTCTTC. The entire variable domain, with the rest obtained from reference TRBV11-3 and TRBJ2-1, is as follows: EAGVVQSPRYKIIEKKQPVAFWCNPISGHNTLYWYLQNLGQGPELLIRYENEEAVDDSQLPKDRFSAERLKGVDSTLKIQPAELGDSAVYLCASSTRAGGNEQFFGPGTRLTVL.

This chain uses TRBV4-3 with TRBJ2-1; 10 bases align to TRBD1. Germline V gives CDR1 LGHNA, CDR2 YSLEER. J was trimmed by 6 bases and V by 0 bases; bases with no gene match: 8. This CDR3 spans 17 amino acids. CDR3 DNA: TGCGCCAGCAGCCAAGATCTTGACAGGGGGCGCCTCAATGAGCAGTTCTTC. Residues: CASSQDLDRGRLNEQFF.

The rearrangement links TRBV9 to TRBJ2-1, with 12 bases fitting TRBD2. The germline gives CDR1 SGDLS, CDR2 YYNGEE. This CDR3 contains 15 residues. V was clipped by 3 bases and J by 6 bases; unmatched bases: 4. The CDR3 is CASSATSGSVNEQFF. The CDR3 DNA reads TGTGCCAGCAGCGCGACTAGCGGGAGTGTCAATGAGCAGTTCTTC.

V gene TRBV7-9 combines with J gene TRBJ2-3, with TRBD1 matching 8 bases. The CDR3 is made up of 16 amino acids. V lost 5 bases to trimming and J lost 3 bases; unmatched junction nucleotides: 10. CDR1 SEHNR and CDR2 FQNEAQ come from the germline V gene (reference sequence). In DNA, the CDR3 is TGTGCCAGCAGCATAGACAGGGGAGGTAGTACAGATACGCAGTATTTT. Its translation is CASSIDRGGSTDTQYF.

The gene calls are TRBV4-1 and TRBJ1-1, with D maybe TRBD1 (6 bases). Trimming pared 0 bases from V and 1 base from J, leaving 12 bases between. The CDR3 consists of 16 residues. Looked up from germline, CDR1 is MGHRA and CDR2 is YSYEKL. DNA of the CDR3: TGCGCCAGCAGCCAAGAAGGGGGGCGGAGGAACACTGAAGCTTTCTTT. It encodes CASSQEGGRRNTEAFF.

The rearrangement links TRBV2 to TRBJ1-2; D might be TRBD1 (5 bases). From germline, CDR1 is SNHLY and CDR2 FYNNEI. The CDR3 length is 14 residues. Trimming removed 6 bases from V and 0 bases from J, with 11 bases in between. This CDR3 is CASREGRANYGYTF. In DNA form, the CDR3 reads TGTGCCAGCAGGGAGGGCAGGGCTAACTATGGCTACACCTTC. The variable domain in full, with the rest retrieved from reference TRBV2 and TRBJ1-2, is EPEVTQTPSHQVTQMGQEVILRCVPISNHLYFYWYRQILGQKVEFLVSFYNNEISEKSEIFDDQFSVERPDGSNFTLKIRSTKLEDSAMYFCASREGRANYGYTFGSGTRLTVV.

The chain couples TRBV4-1 to TRBJ1-5; D is perhaps TRBD1 (5 bases). V lost 1 base to trimming and J lost 4 bases, with 11 bases between them. Germline lookup yields CDR1 MGHRA and CDR2 YSYEKL. CDR3 size: 15 residues. The CDR3 here is CASSQGVGPNQPQHF. CDR3 nucleotides: TGCGCCAGCAGCCAAGGAGTGGGGCCTAATCAGCCCCAGCATTTT.

The chain is built from TRBV7-2 and TRBJ2-7; 10 nucleotides line up with TRBD1. Germline trimming cut 4 bases from V and 3 bases from J; bases unmatched to any gene: 3. The CDR3 spans 14 residues. Germline V gene sequence: CDR1 SGHTA, CDR2 FQGNSA. Written as DNA, the CDR3 is TGTGCCAGCAGCTCCCGGGACAGGGGCTACGAGCAGTACTTC. The encoded protein is CASSSRDRGYEQYF.

This clone was observed a handful of times. The genes are TRBV4-1 and TRBJ2-3; unclear D gene. V was clipped by 4 bases and J by 1 base, with 6 bases between them. Germline assignment: CDR1 MGHRA and CDR2 YSYEKL. This CDR3 is 13 amino acids long. The CDR3 protein is CASSREGTDTQYF. DNA of the CDR3: TGCGCCAGCAGCCGAGAAGGCACAGATACGCAGTATTTT.

The gene calls are TRBV28 and TRBJ1-6; perhaps TRBD1 as D (5 bases). Trimming pared 1 base from V and 7 bases from J, leaving 11 bases between. CDR1 and CDR2 from the germline V gene are MDHEN and SYDVKM. This CDR3 region has 15 residues. The CDR3 spells CASSLLSGSNSPLHF. The CDR3 nucleotides read TGTGCCAGCAGTTTATTATCAGGGAGCAATTCACCCCTCCACTTT.

The chain combines TRBV2 with TRBJ1-4; 7 bases agree with TRBD1. Trimming removed 4 bases from V and 8 bases from J; junction bases left unmatched: 7. This CDR3 has 14 amino acids. CDR1 is SNHLY and CDR2 is FYNNEI in the germline V gene. CDR3 region: CASSGDSLGEKLFF. The CDR3 nucleotides are TGTGCCAGCAGTGGGGACAGCTTAGGGGAAAAACTGTTTTTT.